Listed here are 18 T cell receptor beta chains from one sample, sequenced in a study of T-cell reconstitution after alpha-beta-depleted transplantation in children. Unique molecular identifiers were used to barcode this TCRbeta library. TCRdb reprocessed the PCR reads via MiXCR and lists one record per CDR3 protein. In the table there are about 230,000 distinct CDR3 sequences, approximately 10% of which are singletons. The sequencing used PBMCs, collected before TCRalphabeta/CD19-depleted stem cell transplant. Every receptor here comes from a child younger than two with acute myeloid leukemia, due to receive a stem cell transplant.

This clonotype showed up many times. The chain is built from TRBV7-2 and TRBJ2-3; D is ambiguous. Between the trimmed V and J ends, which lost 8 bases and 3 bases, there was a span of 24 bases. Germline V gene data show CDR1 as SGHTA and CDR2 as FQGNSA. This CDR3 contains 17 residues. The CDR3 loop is CASRDTHFAAGTDTQYF. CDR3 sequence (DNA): TGTGCCAGCCGAGACACCCATTTCGCGGCTGGGACAGATACGCAGTATTTT.

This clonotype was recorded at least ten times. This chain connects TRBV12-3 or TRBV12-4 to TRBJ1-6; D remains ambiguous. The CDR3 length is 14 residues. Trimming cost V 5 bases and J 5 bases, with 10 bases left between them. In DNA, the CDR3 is TGTGCCAGCAGTACCCGGGCCCATAATTCACCCCTCCACTTT. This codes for CASSTRAHNSPLHF.

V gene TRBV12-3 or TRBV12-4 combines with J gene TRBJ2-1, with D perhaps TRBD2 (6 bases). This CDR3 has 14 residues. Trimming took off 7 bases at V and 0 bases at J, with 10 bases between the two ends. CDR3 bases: TGTGCCAGCATTCGGGGGAGCTCCTACAATGAGCAGTTCTTC. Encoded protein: CASIRGSSYNEQFF.

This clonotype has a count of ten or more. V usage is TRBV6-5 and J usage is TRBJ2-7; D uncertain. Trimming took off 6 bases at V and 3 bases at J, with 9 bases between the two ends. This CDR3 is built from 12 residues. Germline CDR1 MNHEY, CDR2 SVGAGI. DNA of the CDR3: TGTGCCAGCAGCTCCAGAGTCTACGAGCAGTACTTC. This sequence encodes CASSSRVYEQYF.

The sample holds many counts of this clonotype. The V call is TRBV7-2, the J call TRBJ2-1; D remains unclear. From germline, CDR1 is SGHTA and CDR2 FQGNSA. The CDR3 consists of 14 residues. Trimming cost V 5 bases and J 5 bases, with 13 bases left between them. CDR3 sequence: CASSPHLLNNEQFF. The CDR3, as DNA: TGTGCCAGCAGCCCCCATCTCCTTAACAATGAGCAGTTCTTC.

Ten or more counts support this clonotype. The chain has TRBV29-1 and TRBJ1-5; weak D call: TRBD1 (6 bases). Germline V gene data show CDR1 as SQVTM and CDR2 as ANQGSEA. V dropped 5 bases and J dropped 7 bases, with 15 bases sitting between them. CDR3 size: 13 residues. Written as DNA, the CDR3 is TGCAGCGTTTCACAGGGAACGGGACAGCCCCAGCATTTT. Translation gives CSVSQGTGQPQHF.

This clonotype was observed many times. As DNA, the CDR3 is TGCAGTGCTAGAGCAGACAGGGGAAGGAATCAGCCCCAGCATTTT. This encodes CSARADRGRNQPQHF. The rearrangement links TRBV20-1 to TRBJ1-5; TRBD1 agrees at 8 bases. Germline CDR1 is DFQATT and CDR2 is SNEGSKA (reference sequence). V was pared by 1 base and J by 4 bases, with 6 bases of the junction left unmatched. This CDR3 has 15 amino acids.

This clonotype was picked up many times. The CDR3 here is CASSLEGLDSPLHF. As DNA, the CDR3 is TGCGCCAGCAGCTTGGAGGGGCTAGATTCACCCCTCCACTTT. The genes are TRBV5-1 and TRBJ1-6; perhaps TRBD1 as D (5 bases). V gave up 0 bases and J gave up 8 bases, with 9 bases separating them. The CDR3 extends over 14 amino acids. Germline V gene lookup returns CDR1 SGHRS and CDR2 YFSETQ.

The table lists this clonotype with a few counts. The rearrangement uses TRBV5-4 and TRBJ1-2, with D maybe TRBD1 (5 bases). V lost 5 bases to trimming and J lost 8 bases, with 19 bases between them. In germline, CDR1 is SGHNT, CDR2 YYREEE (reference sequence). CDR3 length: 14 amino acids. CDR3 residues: CASSPIRGPSGYTF. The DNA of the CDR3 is TGTGCCAGCAGTCCCATTCGGGGCCCCTCGGGCTACACCTTC. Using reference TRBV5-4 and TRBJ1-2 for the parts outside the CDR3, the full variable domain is ETGVTQSPTHLIKTRGQQVTLRCSSQSGHNTVSWYQQALGQGPQFIFQYYREEENGRGNFPPRFSGLQFPNYSSELNVNALELDDSALYLCASSPIRGPSGYTFGSGTRLTVV.

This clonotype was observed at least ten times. CDR3 sequence reads: CASSLTGSDTQYF. The CDR3 bases are TGCGCCAGCAGCTTGACTGGGTCAGATACGCAGTATTTT. The chain has TRBV5-1 and TRBJ2-3; D unresolved. Trimming shortened V by 1 base and J by 4 bases, and 7 bases separated the two germline ends. This CDR3 is built from 13 residues. Germline V gene lookup returns CDR1 SGHRS and CDR2 YFSETQ.

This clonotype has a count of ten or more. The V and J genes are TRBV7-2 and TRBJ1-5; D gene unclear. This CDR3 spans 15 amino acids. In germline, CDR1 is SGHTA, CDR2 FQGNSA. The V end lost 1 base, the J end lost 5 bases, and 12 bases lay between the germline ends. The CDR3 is CASSLVRSGDQPQHF. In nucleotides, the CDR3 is TGTGCCAGCAGCTTAGTTAGATCCGGAGATCAGCCCCAGCATTTT. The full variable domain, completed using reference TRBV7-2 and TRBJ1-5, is GAGVSQSPSNKVTEKGKDVELRCDPISGHTALYWYRQSLGQGLEFLIYFQGNSAPDKSGLPSDRFSAERTGGSVSTLTIQRTQQEDSAVYLCASSLVRSGDQPQHFGDGTRLSIL.

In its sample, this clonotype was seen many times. CDR3 bases: TGCAGTGCTATGGGGGAGGGAGGGCAGCCCCAGCATTTT. Translation gives CSAMGEGGQPQHF. This chain joins TRBV20-1 and TRBJ1-5, with a possible D match to TRBD1 (5 bases). CDR1 and CDR2 (germline): DFQATT, SNEGSKA (reference sequence). With 4 bases removed from V and 7 bases from J, the gap between germline ends came to 14 bases. This CDR3 has 13 amino acids.

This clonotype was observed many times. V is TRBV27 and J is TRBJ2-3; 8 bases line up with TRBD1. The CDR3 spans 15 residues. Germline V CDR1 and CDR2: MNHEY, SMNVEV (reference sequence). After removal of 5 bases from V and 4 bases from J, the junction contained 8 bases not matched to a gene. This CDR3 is CASSLLRGRADTQYF. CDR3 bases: TGTGCCAGCAGTCTCCTCAGGGGGCGCGCAGATACGCAGTATTTT.

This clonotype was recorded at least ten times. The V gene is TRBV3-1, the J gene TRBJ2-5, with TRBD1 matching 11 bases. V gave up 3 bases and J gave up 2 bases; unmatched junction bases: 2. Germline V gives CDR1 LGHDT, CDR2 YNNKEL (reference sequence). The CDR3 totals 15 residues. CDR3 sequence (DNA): TGTGCCAGCAGCCAGGACAGGGGGCAACAAGAGACCCAGTACTTC. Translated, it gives CASSQDRGQQETQYF.

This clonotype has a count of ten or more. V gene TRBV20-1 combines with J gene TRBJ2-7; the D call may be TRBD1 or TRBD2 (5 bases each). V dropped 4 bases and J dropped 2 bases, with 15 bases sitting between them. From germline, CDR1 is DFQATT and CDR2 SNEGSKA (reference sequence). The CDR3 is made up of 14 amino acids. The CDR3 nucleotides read TGCAGTGCTACTCCGTCGGGACCTCCCTACGAGCAGTACTTC. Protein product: CSATPSGPPYEQYF.

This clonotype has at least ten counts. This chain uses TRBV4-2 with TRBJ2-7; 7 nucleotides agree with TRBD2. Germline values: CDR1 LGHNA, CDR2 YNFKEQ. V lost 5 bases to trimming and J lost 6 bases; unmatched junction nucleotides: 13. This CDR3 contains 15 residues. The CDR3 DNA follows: TGTGCCAGCAGCACCTGGCTAGCGGCGTTAGGCGAGCAGTACTTC. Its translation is CASSTWLAALGEQYF.

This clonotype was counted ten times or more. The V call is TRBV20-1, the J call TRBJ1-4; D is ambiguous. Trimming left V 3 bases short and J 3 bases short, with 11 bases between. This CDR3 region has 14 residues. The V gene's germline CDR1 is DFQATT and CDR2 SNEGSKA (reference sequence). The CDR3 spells CSARVGESNEKLFF. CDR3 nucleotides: TGCAGTGCTAGGGTTGGGGAGTCTAATGAAAAACTGTTTTTT.

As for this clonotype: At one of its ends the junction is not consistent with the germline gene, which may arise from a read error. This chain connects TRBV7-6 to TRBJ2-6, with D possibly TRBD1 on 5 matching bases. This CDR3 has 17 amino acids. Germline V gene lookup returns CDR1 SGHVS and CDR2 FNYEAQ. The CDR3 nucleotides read TGTGCCAGCAACCGAGACAGCACAGACTCTAGGGCCAACGTCCTGACTTTC. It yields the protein CASNRDSTDSRANVLTF.